This T cell receptor (beta chain) was documented in a study of T cells after posttransplantation cyclophosphamide. Whole-study results and caveats: TRB clonality was highly associated with recipient CMV seropositivity and reactivation. Donor-recipient repertoire similarity was low at 1-2 months, rising over year one.

The naive gate required viable CD3+CD4+ or CD3+CD8+ cells with CCR7+CD45RA+CD45RO-CD95-CD27+CD28+ phenotype. Germline CDR1 is MNHNS and CDR2 is SASEGT. The CDR3 covers 13 residues. This clone was counted a single time. The antigen is undetermined. Compared with germline, one end of the junction differs, possibly owing to a read error. The repertoire was sequenced with immunoSEQ multiplex PCR; TCRdb's copy has only in-frame clones and lacks some. The sample holds fewer than 25,000 clones, 95% to 98% seen once. The clonotype was recovered from a man aged 45-65 years in good health, CMV-negative, and a related stem cell transplant donor. The sequencing input was naive CD4+ T cells sorted from PBMCs. The chain couples TRBV6-1 to TRBJ2-1; weak D call: TRBD1 (6 bases). CDR3 sequence reads: CASSENLRTVKVF. CDR3 nucleotides: TGTGCCAGCAGTGAAAATTTGAGGACAGTTAAAGTCTTC.